The 16 T cell receptor beta chains in this list originate from one sample, sequenced in a study of blood T cell repertoires in COVID-19. TCRdb keeps only in-frame clones here, not all; method: immunoSEQ multiplex PCR. The sample holds more than 200,000 clones, about four fifths seen once. Sequencing was performed on peripheral blood. These receptors all come from an elderly woman with acute or convalescent COVID-19.

V usage is TRBV9 and J usage is TRBJ2-3; 13 nucleotides match TRBD2. Germline trimming cut 2 bases from V and 2 bases from J; bases unmatched to any gene: 8. The CDR3 length is 18 residues. Per germline, CDR1 SGDLS and CDR2 YYNGEE. The CDR3 is CASSVAGTSGAPTDTQYF. CDR3 nucleotides: TGTGCCAGCAGCGTCGCCGGGACTAGCGGGGCCCCCACAGATACGCAGTATTTT.

This chain connects TRBV6-2 or TRBV6-3 to TRBJ2-7, with a possible D match to TRBD1 (7 bases). The CDR3 totals 20 residues. V lost 0 bases and J 4 bases, leaving 28 bases between the germline ends. Germline CDR1 MNHEY, CDR2 SVGEGT. The CDR3 region is CASSYSVRDSHYGTFYEQYF. DNA for the CDR3: TGTGCCAGCAGTTACTCGGTCCGGGACAGTCATTACGGGACTTTTTACGAGCAGTACTTC.

This chain joins TRBV29-1 and TRBJ2-3; the match to TRBD2 covers 9 bases. The CDR3 covers 13 residues. From germline, CDR1 is SQVTM and CDR2 ANQGSEA. The ends lost 6 bases at V and 5 bases at J; junction bases unmatched: 6. The CDR3 bases are TGCAGCGTACCAGCGGGAGGAGGAGATACGCAGTATTTT. Translation: CSVPAGGGDTQYF.

The chain employs TRBV18 and TRBJ1-5; no firm D call. The ends were cut back, 0 bases at V and 7 bases at J, with 19 bases in the middle. This CDR3 has 17 residues. CDR1 and CDR2 from the germline V gene are KGHSH and LQKENI. In DNA, the CDR3 is TGTGCCAGCTCACCACCAGACGGAACCCCTAGAGGACAGCCCCAGCATTTT. Amino acids: CASSPPDGTPRGQPQHF.

V usage is TRBV19 and J usage is TRBJ1-1; 7 bases map to TRBD1. V shed 2 bases, J shed 5 bases, and the junction held 5 bases outside the gene matches. CDR3 length: 14 residues. Germline loops: CDR1 LNHDA, CDR2 SQIVND (reference sequence). This CDR3 reads CASSITGARTEAFF. The CDR3, as DNA: TGTGCCAGTAGTATAACAGGGGCCCGGACTGAAGCTTTCTTT.

This chain joins TRBV6-5 and TRBJ1-4; TRBD1 is a possible D gene (5 bases). V was cut by 2 bases and J by 8 bases, with 15 bases left in between. This CDR3 is built from 15 residues. From germline, CDR1 is MNHEY and CDR2 SVGAGI. The CDR3 coding sequence is TGTGCCAGCAGTTACGGGGGGGGAGTTAGCGAAAAACTGTTTTTT. This gives the protein CASSYGGGVSEKLFF.

V usage is TRBV19 and J usage is TRBJ2-1, with D tentatively TRBD1 (6 bases). Germline V gene lookup returns CDR1 LNHDA and CDR2 SQIVND (reference sequence). The CDR3 is 14 residues long. Trimming removed 5 bases at V and 9 bases at J, with 17 bases between. The CDR3 sequence: CASSPWTVKVEQFF. The CDR3, as DNA: TGTGCCAGTAGTCCTTGGACAGTAAAGGTTGAGCAGTTCTTC.

The J gene is TRBJ1-2, the V gene TRBV28; 9 bases line up with TRBD1. Per germline, CDR1 MDHEN and CDR2 SYDVKM. Trimming took 3 bases from V and 7 from J; bases not matched to a gene: 9. CDR3 length equals 15 residues. The DNA of the CDR3 is TGTGCCAGCAGTTTCGCACAGGGGGCGTCGGTTGGCTACACCTTC. Its protein product is CASSFAQGASVGYTF.

The table lists this clone with a count of one. The chain couples TRBV7-8 to TRBJ2-1, with D perhaps matching TRBD1 (6 bases). V shed 5 bases and J shed 6 bases, with 20 bases lying between them. Germline-derived CDR1 and CDR2 are SGHVS and FQNEAQ. CDR3 length: 16 amino acids. The DNA for the CDR3 is TGTGCCAGCAGCACCATCAGGGGCCCAAGGGGCAATGAGCAGTTCTTC. Residues: CASSTIRGPRGNEQFF.

The V gene is TRBV28, the J gene TRBJ2-3; no clear D. Germline CDR1 MDHEN, CDR2 SYDVKM. The V end was cut by 6 bases, the J end by 2 bases, with 12 bases between. The CDR3 contains 14 residues. Here the CDR3 DNA reads TGTGCCAGCAGCCTCAGGTTCTACACAGATACGCAGTATTTT. It translates to CASSLRFYTDTQYF.

V is TRBV27 and J is TRBJ2-7; 11 nucleotides align to TRBD1. Germline CDR1 and CDR2: MNHEY and SMNVEV (reference sequence). Trimming at V came to 5 bases and at J to 4 bases, leaving 13 bases not matched to a gene. The CDR3 consists of 17 residues. This chain's CDR3 is CASSLGQGAYFRYEQYF. The CDR3 DNA reads TGTGCCAGCAGTCTAGGACAGGGGGCTTATTTCCGGTACGAGCAGTACTTC.

This sequence joins TRBV27 and TRBJ2-1; D unclear. Trimming took off 4 bases at V and 4 bases at J, with 14 bases between the two ends. Germline V CDR1 and CDR2: MNHEY, SMNVEV (reference sequence). The CDR3 has 15 residues. The CDR3 protein is CASSSTLRGYNEQFF. CDR3 nucleotides: TGTGCCAGCAGTTCGACCTTGAGAGGTTACAATGAGCAGTTCTTC.

The CDR3 nucleotides are TGCGCCAGCAGCACCTGGACAGGGGGCTCCTACGAGCAGTACTTC. Translated, it gives CASSTWTGGSYEQYF. V is TRBV5-1 and J is TRBJ2-7; 10 nucleotides line up with TRBD1. This CDR3 is built from 15 residues. The V segment lost 4 bases and the J segment 0 bases; nucleotides outside the gene matches: 4. The germline V gene has CDR1 SGHRS and CDR2 YFSETQ.

This clone has a handful of counts. The J gene is TRBJ1-6, the V gene TRBV30; maybe TRBD1 (5 bases). CDR3 length equals 13 residues. V lost 6 bases and J lost 0, with 6 bases in between. In germline, CDR1 is GTSNPN, CDR2 SVGIG (reference sequence). The CDR3 reads CACQGSYNSPLHF. In DNA form, the CDR3 reads TGTGCCTGCCAGGGCTCCTATAATTCACCCCTCCACTTT. The full variable domain, with the rest looked up from reference TRBV30 and TRBJ1-6, is SQTIHQWPATLVQPVGSPLSLECTVEGTSNPNLYWYRQAAGRGLQLLFYSVGIGQISSEVPQNLSASRPQDRQFILSSKKLLLSDSGFYLCACQGSYNSPLHFGNGTRLTVT.

The chain joins TRBV27 to TRBJ2-6; TRBD1 matches at 7 bases. The CDR3 runs 17 residues. Germline trimming cut 6 bases from V and 0 bases from J; bases unmatched to any gene: 8. In germline, CDR1 is MNHEY, CDR2 SMNVEV (reference sequence). CDR3 in amino acids: CASSGQALTSGANVLTF. In DNA form, the CDR3 reads TGTGCCAGCAGCGGACAGGCGCTAACCTCTGGGGCCAACGTCCTGACTTTC.

The CDR3 region has the DNA TGTGCCAGCAGTTACGGTTCAGGGAACACTGAAGCTTTCTTT. Translating it yields CASSYGSGNTEAFF. V and J are TRBV6-5 and TRBJ1-1; D is undetermined. Germline V gene sequence: CDR1 MNHEY, CDR2 SVGAGI. Trimming took off 2 bases at V and 1 base at J, with 8 bases between the two ends. The CDR3 covers 14 residues.